The 7 T cell receptor beta chains below were found in one sample sequenced in a study of Ad26.COV2.S vaccination and SARS-CoV-2 variants. Repertoires were generated with immunoSEQ multiplex PCR, while TCRdb's copy carries only in-frame clones and drops some. Of some 390,000 clones listed, approximately 90% are singletons. Treatment in this sample: 15 to 20 received Ad26.COV2.S at low or high dose, single or two shots; about five received placebo; per-sample allocation not given. Specimen acquisition occurred on day 63 following the initial vaccine or placebo injection. The starting material was peripheral blood, obtained in a trial of Ad26.COV2.S vaccine versus placebo. These receptors were taken from a person aged 18-65 years who received the Ad26.COV2.S COVID-19 vaccine or a placebo.

The J gene is TRBJ2-7, the V gene TRBV5-4; TRBD2 might be the D (5 bases). The V end lost 0 bases, the J end lost 2 bases, and 12 bases lay between the germline ends. Germline V CDR1 and CDR2: SGHNT, YYREEE (reference sequence). The CDR3 is made up of 15 amino acids. The CDR3 sequence: CASSLESGNAYEQYF. CDR3 DNA sequence: TGTGCCAGCAGCTTGGAGAGCGGCAACGCCTACGAGCAGTACTTC.

V is TRBV6-5 and J is TRBJ1-2, with unresolved D. The length of the CDR3 is 16 residues. CDR1 MNHEY and CDR2 SVGAGI come from the germline V gene. The V and J ends lost 0 bases and 0 bases respectively, with 11 bases between them. CDR3 residues: CASSYSRAESNYGYTF. The CDR3 DNA reads TGTGCCAGCAGTTACTCGAGGGCAGAGTCTAACTATGGCTACACCTTC.

This clone showed up just once. The chain links TRBV10-3 to TRBJ2-2; D uncertain. The germline gives CDR1 ENHRY, CDR2 SYGVKD. The V gene lost 5 bases and the J gene lost 5 bases, with 15 bases spanning the gap. The CDR3 contains 15 residues. DNA for the CDR3: TGTGCCATCAGTACAGAACCTGGACGGACCGGGGAGCTGTTTTTT. The encoded protein is CAISTEPGRTGELFF.

The chain combines TRBV5-6 with TRBJ2-3; D could derive from TRBD1 or TRBD2 (5 bases each). V gave up 4 bases and J gave up 0 bases, with 15 bases separating them. The CDR3 consists of 16 residues. The germline gives CDR1 SGHDT, CDR2 YYEEEE. CDR3 amino acids: CASSGDAAASTDTQYF. For the CDR3, the DNA is TGTGCCAGCAGCGGGGACGCAGCCGCTAGCACAGATACGCAGTATTTT.

The V gene is TRBV5-5, the J gene TRBJ2-3; TRBD1 might be the D (6 bases). The V end lost 5 bases, the J end lost 2 bases, and 18 bases lay between the germline ends. The CDR3 spans 16 residues. The germline V gene has CDR1 SGHKS and CDR2 YYEKEE (reference sequence). The CDR3 sequence is CASSTKGQILTDTQYF. The CDR3 region has the DNA TGTGCCAGCAGTACAAAAGGACAGATACTCACAGATACGCAGTATTTT.

The chain carries TRBV30 and TRBJ2-7; D perhaps matches TRBD2 (6 bases). The germline CDR1 and CDR2 sequences are GTSNPN and SVGIG (reference sequence). Trimming removed 3 bases at V and 3 bases at J, with 12 bases between. The CDR3 spans 13 residues. The CDR3 DNA reads as TGTGCCTGGAGACCGGCGGGAAGCTACGAGCAGTACTTC. Amino acids: CAWRPAGSYEQYF.

The rearrangement links TRBV5-4 to TRBJ1-2; 8 bases map to TRBD1. This CDR3 is built from 14 residues. V was clipped by 2 bases and J by 5 bases; unmatched bases: 5. CDR1 is SGHNT and CDR2 is YYREEE in the germline V gene (reference sequence). The CDR3 is CASSFVQGAYGYTF. The CDR3 region has the DNA TGTGCCAGCAGCTTCGTTCAGGGGGCTTATGGCTACACCTTC.